These 27 T cell receptor beta chains were all obtained from the same sample, sequenced in a study of T cell responses to AZD1222 COVID-19 vaccine. Produced via immunoSEQ multiplex PCR; TCRdb's table is partial and in-frame only. The sample lists 95,000 to 110,000 clones, nearly 90% occurring once. The sequenced sample was peripheral blood, obtained 28 days after the second AZD1222 dose. These TCRs come from an adult who received the AZD1222 COVID-19 vaccine.

This rearrangement joins TRBV12-3 or TRBV12-4 to TRBJ1-2, with D tentatively TRBD1 (6 bases). The CDR3 length is 13 residues. V lost 3 bases, J lost 13 bases, and 18 bases lay in between. The CDR3 sequence: CASSFGTPVLGTF. In DNA, the CDR3 is TGTGCCAGCAGTTTCGGGACACCGGTTTTGGGCACCTTC.

This clone was seen a few times. The chain uses TRBV7-9 and TRBJ1-2, with D unclear. V was clipped by 1 base and J by 2 bases, with 8 bases between them. The CDR3 covers 14 residues. Germline-derived CDR1 and CDR2 are SEHNR and FQNEAQ (reference sequence). CDR3 sequence (DNA): TGTGCCAGCAGCTTAGATGGGAAGAACTATGGCTACACCTTC. Translated: CASSLDGKNYGYTF.

The chain joins TRBV10-3 to TRBJ1-3, with TRBD1 as a possible D gene (6 bases). Looked up from germline, CDR1 is ENHRY and CDR2 is SYGVKD. Trimming removed 7 bases from V and 2 bases from J, with 9 bases in between. The CDR3 has 13 residues. The CDR3 DNA is TGTGCCATCAAGGACAGTACTGGAAACACCATATATTTT. It codes for CAIKDSTGNTIYF.

The chain joins TRBV9 to TRBJ2-5; 10 bases are a match to TRBD1. CDR3 length: 16 amino acids. The V gene's germline CDR1 is SGDLS and CDR2 YYNGEE. J lost 4 bases, V lost 0 bases, and 6 bases had no gene match. The CDR3 here is CASSVEGTGVGETQYF. The CDR3 bases are TGTGCCAGCAGCGTAGAGGGGACAGGGGTAGGAGAGACCCAGTACTTC.

This clone has only one observation. The chain is built from TRBV6-6 and TRBJ1-6; TRBD1 agrees at 9 bases. Trimming took 4 bases from V and 7 from J; bases not matched to a gene: 5. From germline, CDR1 is MNHNY and CDR2 SVGAGI (reference sequence). The CDR3 is made up of 15 amino acids. This CDR3 reads CASSSGTGYNSPLHF. The CDR3 DNA is TGTGCCAGCAGTTCCGGGACAGGGTACAATTCACCCCTCCACTTT.

The chain joins TRBV27 to TRBJ1-3; TRBD1 aligns across 7 bases. Per germline, CDR1 MNHEY and CDR2 SMNVEV (reference sequence). The V gene end was trimmed by 5 bases and the J gene end by 3 bases; junction bases not matched to a gene: 4. The CDR3 runs 14 residues. CDR3 sequence reads: CASSTTGFGNTIYF. The DNA of the CDR3 is TGTGCCAGCAGTACGACAGGGTTTGGAAACACCATATATTTT.

This clone has more than one count but fewer than ten. The chain is built from TRBV7-9 and TRBJ1-1; 10 bases fit TRBD1. J lost 0 bases, V lost 6 bases, and 7 bases had no gene match. The CDR3 has 16 residues. Germline assignment: CDR1 SEHNR and CDR2 FQNEAQ (reference sequence). The CDR3 DNA follows: TGTGCCAGCAGTCCACCGGGACAGGGGATGAACACTGAAGCTTTCTTT. Protein: CASSPPGQGMNTEAFF.

V is TRBV7-6 and J is TRBJ2-5; D is ambiguous. The CDR3 totals 13 residues. Germline values: CDR1 SGHVS, CDR2 FNYEAQ. The V and J ends lost 2 bases and 1 base respectively, with 5 bases between them. The CDR3 protein is CASSLNPQETQYF. CDR3 sequence (DNA): TGTGCCAGCAGCTTAAACCCCCAAGAGACCCAGTACTTC.

The chain carries TRBV19 and TRBJ2-5; 9 bases align to TRBD1. The CDR3 is made up of 14 amino acids. Trimming at V came to 6 bases and at J to 4 bases, leaving 6 bases not matched to a gene. Per the germline V gene, CDR1 is LNHDA and CDR2 is SQIVND (reference sequence). Here the CDR3 DNA reads TGTGCCAGTAGAGACAGGGGGAGTGGAGAGACCCAGTACTTC. Protein: CASRDRGSGETQYF.

This clone was detected only a few times. J is TRBJ2-7 and V is TRBV2; the D gene is possibly TRBD2 (6 bases). CDR1 is SNHLY, CDR2 FYNNEI, per germline. With 5 bases removed from V and 4 bases from J, the gap between germline ends came to 9 bases. This CDR3 spans 12 amino acids. The DNA of the CDR3 is TGTGCCAGCAGTCTTCTAGCGTACGAGCAGTACTTC. It yields the protein CASSLLAYEQYF.

The rearrangement joins TRBV27 to TRBJ1-6; no definite D call. This CDR3 is 14 amino acids long. V was clipped by 3 bases and J by 2 bases, with 5 bases between them. The germline gives CDR1 MNHEY, CDR2 SMNVEV (reference sequence). The CDR3 spells CASSLKPYNSPLHF. CDR3 bases: TGTGCCAGCAGTTTGAAGCCCTATAATTCACCCCTCCACTTT.

The J gene is TRBJ2-7, the V gene TRBV3-1 (or the pseudogene TRBV3-2); no clear D. The CDR3 length is 11 residues. CDR1 is LGHDT and CDR2 is YNNKEL in the germline V gene (reference sequence). Trimming pared 4 bases from V and 6 bases from J, leaving 7 bases between. Here the CDR3 DNA reads TGTGCCAGCAGCCTGACGACCGAGCAGTACTTC. This translates into CASSLTTEQYF.

The rearrangement uses TRBV6-5 and TRBJ1-6; 7 bases map to TRBD1. Germline trimming cut 8 bases from V and 10 bases from J; bases unmatched to any gene: 5. Germline lookup yields CDR1 MNHEY and CDR2 SVGAGI. The CDR3 runs to 12 residues. The DNA for the CDR3 is TGTGCCAGCCGACAGGGTCCGTCACCCCTCCACTTT. It yields the protein CASRQGPSPLHF.

This sequence joins TRBV27 and TRBJ2-7, with TRBD1 matching over 8 bases. V lost 4 bases and J lost 2; bases outside the gene matches: 4. The germline CDR1 and CDR2 sequences are MNHEY and SMNVEV (reference sequence). The CDR3 is made up of 14 amino acids. CDR3 sequence: CASSSRGPTYEQYF. CDR3 DNA: TGTGCCAGCAGTTCCAGGGGGCCCACCTACGAGCAGTACTTC.

The genes are TRBV5-1 and TRBJ2-3; TRBD2 matches at 10 bases. The CDR3 is 15 amino acids. Germline CDR1 SGHRS, CDR2 YFSETQ. Unmatched junction bases numbered 8, after V lost 2 bases and J lost 8 bases. The CDR3 bases are TGCGCCAGCAGCTTTAGCGGGGGGACCCCCCCTACGCAGTATTTT. Its translation: CASSFSGGTPPTQYF.

This chain links TRBV28 with TRBJ1-6; D gene uncertain. The CDR3 runs to 18 residues. Trimming took off 1 base at V and 0 bases at J, with 13 bases between the two ends. Germline V gives CDR1 MDHEN, CDR2 SYDVKM. CDR3 DNA sequence: TGTGCCAGCAGTTTATCTCGTTCGTCAAGCTCCTATAATTCACCCCTCCACTTT. Translating it yields CASSLSRSSSSYNSPLHF.

The CDR3 DNA reads as TGCGCCAGCAGCCCGGGACTAGCGGGCATCTACGAGCAGTACTTC. This codes for CASSPGLAGIYEQYF. The V and J genes are TRBV5-1 and TRBJ2-7, with TRBD2 matching 12 bases. Trimming cost V 4 bases and J 3 bases; bases outside gene matches: 5. The V gene's germline CDR1 is SGHRS and CDR2 YFSETQ. There are 15 residues in the CDR3. Based on the CDR3 plus reference TRBV5-1 and TRBJ2-7, the full variable domain is KAGVTQTPRYLIKTRGQQVTLSCSPISGHRSVSWYQQTPGQGLQFLFEYFSETQRNKGNFPGRFSGRQFSNSRSEMNVSTLELGDSALYLCASSPGLAGIYEQYFGPGTRLTVT.

The chain uses TRBV27 and TRBJ2-1, with 11 bases fitting TRBD1. Per germline, CDR1 MNHEY and CDR2 SMNVEV (reference sequence). With V trimmed by 7 bases and J by 7 bases, 9 bases remained unmatched. The CDR3 length is 15 residues. CDR3: CASTKRGQGVNEQFF. The CDR3 bases are TGTGCCAGCACCAAGAGGGGACAGGGGGTGAATGAGCAGTTCTTC.

The chain recombines TRBV7-9 with TRBJ2-5; D unclear. V lost 1 base to trimming and J lost 5 bases, with 11 bases between them. The germline V gene encodes CDR1 SEHNR and CDR2 FQNEAQ (reference sequence). This CDR3 has 14 residues. The CDR3 here is CASSLVTMKETQYF. CDR3 nucleotide sequence: TGTGCCAGCAGCTTAGTGACCATGAAGGAGACCCAGTACTTC.

The chain recombines TRBV3-1 (or the pseudogene TRBV3-2) with TRBJ1-1, with D uncertain. Looked up from germline, CDR1 is LGHDT and CDR2 is YNNKEL (reference sequence). CDR3 length: 13 amino acids. Trimming took 2 bases from V and 6 from J, leaving 10 bases between them. The CDR3 region is CASSQPEGAEAFF. The CDR3 DNA sequence: TGTGCCAGCAGCCAACCCGAAGGAGCTGAAGCTTTCTTT.

This clone was seen a single time. The V call is TRBV9, the J call TRBJ1-1; possibly TRBD1 for D (6 bases). Trimming took 4 bases from V and 11 from J, leaving 12 bases between them. Germline values: CDR1 SGDLS, CDR2 YYNGEE. This CDR3 comprises 11 residues. For the CDR3, the DNA is TGTGCCAGCAGCAAAGGGGGGAGGGCTTTCTTT. The encoded protein is CASSKGGRAFF.

A single count supports this clone. The chain combines TRBV6-5 with TRBJ1-2; D might be TRBD1 (5 bases). Germline-derived CDR1 and CDR2 are MNHEY and SVGAGI. The CDR3 runs 15 residues. V was pared by 7 bases and J by 6 bases, with 21 bases between. In nucleotides, the CDR3 is TGTGCCAGCACCAGCCGGGAGGGACCTTTAAATGGCTACACCTTC. Translation: CASTSREGPLNGYTF.

The chain combines TRBV7-8 with TRBJ2-5, with 11 positions matching TRBD1. Germline lookup yields CDR1 SGHVS and CDR2 FQNEAQ. The CDR3 runs 16 residues. Germline trimming cut 4 bases from V and 5 bases from J; bases unmatched to any gene: 9. The CDR3 loop is CASSSPGQGAGETQYF. CDR3 DNA: TGTGCCAGCAGCTCGCCCGGACAGGGGGCGGGGGAGACCCAGTACTTC.

The V and J genes are TRBV19 and TRBJ2-5, with D perhaps TRBD2 (5 bases). The CDR3 sequence is 15 residues long. Germline V gives CDR1 LNHDA, CDR2 SQIVND (reference sequence). V dropped 5 bases and J dropped 0 bases, with 13 bases sitting between them. CDR3 coding DNA: TGTGCCAGTAGTGAGGGTAACATGTACCAAGAGACCCAGTACTTC. Protein sequence: CASSEGNMYQETQYF. Using reference TRBV19 and TRBJ2-5 for the parts outside the CDR3, the full variable domain is DGGITQSPKYLFRKEGQNVTLSCEQNLNHDAMYWYRQDPGQGLRLIYYSQIVNDFQKGDIAEGYSVSREKKESFPLTVTSAQKNPTAFYLCASSEGNMYQETQYFGPGTRLLVL.

The chain joins TRBV10-3 to TRBJ1-5; D unclear. The ends were cut back, 10 bases at V and 6 bases at J, with 16 bases in the middle. The germline V gene has CDR1 ENHRY and CDR2 SYGVKD. This CDR3 is built from 13 residues. The CDR3 sequence: CASPTLQVQPQHF. The CDR3 bases are TGTGCCAGTCCAACCCTGCAGGTTCAGCCCCAGCATTTT.

This chain links TRBV3-1 (or the pseudogene TRBV3-2) with TRBJ2-7, with unresolved D. V lost 0 bases and J 6 bases, leaving 12 bases between the germline ends. Germline CDR1 LGHDT, CDR2 YNNKEL (reference sequence). This CDR3 region has 14 residues. As DNA, the CDR3 is TGTGCCAGCAGCCAAGAGGGGTTTAGTTTCGAGCAGTACTTC. Protein: CASSQEGFSFEQYF.

The chain joins TRBV3-1 (or the pseudogene TRBV3-2) to TRBJ1-4; no definite D call. Per the germline V gene, CDR1 is LGHDT and CDR2 is YNNKEL (reference sequence). Trimming removed 1 base from V and 5 bases from J, with 8 bases in between. The length of the CDR3 is 14 residues. The CDR3 here is CASSQVPGNEKLFF. The DNA of the CDR3 is TGTGCCAGCAGCCAAGTCCCCGGAAATGAAAAACTGTTTTTT.